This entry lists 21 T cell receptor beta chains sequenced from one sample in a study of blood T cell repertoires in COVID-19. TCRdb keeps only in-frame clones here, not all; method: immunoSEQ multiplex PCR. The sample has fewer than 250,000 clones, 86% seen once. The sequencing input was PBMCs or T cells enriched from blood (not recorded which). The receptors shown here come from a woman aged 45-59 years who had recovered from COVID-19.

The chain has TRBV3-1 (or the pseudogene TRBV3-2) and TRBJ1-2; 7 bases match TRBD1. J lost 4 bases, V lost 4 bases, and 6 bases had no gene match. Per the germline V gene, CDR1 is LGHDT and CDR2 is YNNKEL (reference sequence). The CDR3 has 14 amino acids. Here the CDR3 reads CASSRRDRLYGYTF. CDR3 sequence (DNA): TGTGCCAGCAGCCGCCGGGACAGACTCTATGGCTACACCTTC.

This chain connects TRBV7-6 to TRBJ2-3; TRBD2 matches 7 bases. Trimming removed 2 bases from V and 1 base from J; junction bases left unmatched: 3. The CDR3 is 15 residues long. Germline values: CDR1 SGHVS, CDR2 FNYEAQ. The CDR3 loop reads CASSLLAERTDTQYF. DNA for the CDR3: TGTGCCAGCAGCTTACTAGCGGAGCGCACAGATACGCAGTATTTT.

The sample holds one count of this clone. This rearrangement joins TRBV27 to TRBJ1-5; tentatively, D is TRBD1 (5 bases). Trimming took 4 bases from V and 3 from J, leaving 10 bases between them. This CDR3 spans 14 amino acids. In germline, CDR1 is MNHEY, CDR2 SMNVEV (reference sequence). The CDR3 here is CASSSQGYNQPQHF. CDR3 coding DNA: TGTGCCAGCAGTTCCCAGGGTTACAATCAGCCCCAGCATTTT.

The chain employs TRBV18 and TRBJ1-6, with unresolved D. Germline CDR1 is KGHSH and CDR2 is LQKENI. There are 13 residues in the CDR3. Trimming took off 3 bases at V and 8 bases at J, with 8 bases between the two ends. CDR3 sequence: CASSPQRDSPLHF. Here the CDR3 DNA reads TGTGCCAGCTCACCCCAACGGGATTCACCCCTCCACTTT.

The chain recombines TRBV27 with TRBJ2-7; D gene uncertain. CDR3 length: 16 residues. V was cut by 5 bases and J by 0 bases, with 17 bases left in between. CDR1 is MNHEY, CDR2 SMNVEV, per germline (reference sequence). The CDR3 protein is CASSPQHALPSYEQYF. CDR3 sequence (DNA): TGTGCCAGCAGTCCACAGCACGCCCTACCCTCCTACGAGCAGTACTTC.

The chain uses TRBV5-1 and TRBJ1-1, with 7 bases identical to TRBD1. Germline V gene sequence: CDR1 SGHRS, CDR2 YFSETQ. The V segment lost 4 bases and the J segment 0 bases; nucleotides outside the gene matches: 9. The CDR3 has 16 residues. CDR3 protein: CASSGKTGVMNTEAFF. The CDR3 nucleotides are TGCGCCAGCAGCGGAAAAACAGGGGTAATGAACACTGAAGCTTTCTTT.

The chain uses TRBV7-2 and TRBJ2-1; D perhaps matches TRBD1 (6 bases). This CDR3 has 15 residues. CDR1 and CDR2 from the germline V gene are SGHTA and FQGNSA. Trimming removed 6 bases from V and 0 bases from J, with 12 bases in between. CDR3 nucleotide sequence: TGTGCCAGCAGGCCAGGGGCTTTCTCCTACAATGAGCAGTTCTTC. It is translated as CASRPGAFSYNEQFF.

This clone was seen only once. CDR3 protein: CASSPLGSNEQFF. CDR3 nucleotides: TGTGCCAGCAGTCCACTCGGGAGCAATGAGCAGTTCTTC. The rearrangement links TRBV27 to TRBJ2-1; TRBD2 might be the D (6 bases). Trimming removed 5 bases at V and 6 bases at J, with 11 bases between. The germline V gene encodes CDR1 MNHEY and CDR2 SMNVEV (reference sequence). The CDR3 has 13 residues.

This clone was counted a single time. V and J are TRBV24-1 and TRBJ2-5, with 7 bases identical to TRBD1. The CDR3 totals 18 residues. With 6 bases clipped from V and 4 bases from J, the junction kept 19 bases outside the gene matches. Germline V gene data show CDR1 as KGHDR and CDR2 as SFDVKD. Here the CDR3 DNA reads TGTGCCACCAGTCAACACTCAAACAGGGGTGGCTTCGGAGAGACCCAGTACTTC. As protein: CATSQHSNRGGFGETQYF.

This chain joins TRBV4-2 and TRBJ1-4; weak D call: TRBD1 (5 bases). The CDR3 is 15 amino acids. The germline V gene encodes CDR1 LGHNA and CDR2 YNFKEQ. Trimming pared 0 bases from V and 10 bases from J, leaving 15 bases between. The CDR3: CASSQELSSGGKLFF. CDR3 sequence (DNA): TGTGCCAGCAGCCAAGAGTTGAGCTCGGGGGGAAAACTGTTTTTT.

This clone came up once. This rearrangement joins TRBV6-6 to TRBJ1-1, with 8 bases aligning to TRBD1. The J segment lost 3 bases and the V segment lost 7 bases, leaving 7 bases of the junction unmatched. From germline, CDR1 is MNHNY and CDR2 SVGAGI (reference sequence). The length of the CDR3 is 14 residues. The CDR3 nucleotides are TGTGCCAGCATCCAACAGGGGGGTTACACTGAAGCTTTCTTT. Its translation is CASIQQGGYTEAFF.

The CDR3, as DNA: TGTGCCAGCAGCTTCGGCCTCGACAGTTCTGGGGCCAACGTCCTGACTTTC. It specifies CASSFGLDSSGANVLTF. The chain carries TRBV5-8 and TRBJ2-6; tentative D call: TRBD1 (5 bases). V dropped 2 bases and J dropped 1 base, with 13 bases sitting between them. The CDR3 is made up of 17 amino acids. Germline values: CDR1 SGHTS, CDR2 YDEGEE.

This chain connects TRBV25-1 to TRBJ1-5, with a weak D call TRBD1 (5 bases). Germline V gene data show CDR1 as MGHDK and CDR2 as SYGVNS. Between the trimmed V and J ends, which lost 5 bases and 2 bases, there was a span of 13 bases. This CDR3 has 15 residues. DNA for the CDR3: TGTGCCAGCAGTAAGGGCGGGGGAGGCAATCAGCCCCAGCATTTT. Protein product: CASSKGGGGNQPQHF.

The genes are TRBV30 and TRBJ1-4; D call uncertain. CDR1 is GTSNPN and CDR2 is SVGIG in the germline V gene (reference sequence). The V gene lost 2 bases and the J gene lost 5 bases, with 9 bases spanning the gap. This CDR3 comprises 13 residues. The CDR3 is CAWSPPGNEKLFF. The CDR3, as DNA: TGTGCCTGGAGTCCTCCGGGAAATGAAAAACTGTTTTTT. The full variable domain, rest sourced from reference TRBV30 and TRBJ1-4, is SQTIHQWPATLVQPVGSPLSLECTVEGTSNPNLYWYRQAAGRGLQLLFYSVGIGQISSEVPQNLSASRPQDRQFILSSKKLLLSDSGFYLCAWSPPGNEKLFFGSGTQLSVL.

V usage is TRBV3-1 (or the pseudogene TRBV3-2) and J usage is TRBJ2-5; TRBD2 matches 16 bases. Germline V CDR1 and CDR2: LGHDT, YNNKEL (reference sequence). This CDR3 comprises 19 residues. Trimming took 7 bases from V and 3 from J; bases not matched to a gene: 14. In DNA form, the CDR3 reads TGTGCCAGCACCTTGGGACTAGCGGGGGGGCAGAGGCAGAAAGAGACCCAGTACTTC. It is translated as CASTLGLAGGQRQKETQYF.

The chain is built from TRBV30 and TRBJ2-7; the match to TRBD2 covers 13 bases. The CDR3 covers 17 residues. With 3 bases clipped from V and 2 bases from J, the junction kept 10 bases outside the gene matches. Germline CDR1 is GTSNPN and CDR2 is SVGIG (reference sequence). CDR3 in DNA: TGTGCCTGGAGGGGAGATTTAGGACTAGCGGGAGCCTACGAGCAGTACTTC. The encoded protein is CAWRGDLGLAGAYEQYF.

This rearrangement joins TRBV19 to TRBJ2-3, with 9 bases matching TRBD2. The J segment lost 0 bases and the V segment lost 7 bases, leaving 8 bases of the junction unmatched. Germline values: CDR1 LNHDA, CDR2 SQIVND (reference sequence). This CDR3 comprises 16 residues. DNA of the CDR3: TGTGCCAGTAACCTGGGACTAGCTGGGAGCACAGATACGCAGTATTTT. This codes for CASNLGLAGSTDTQYF.

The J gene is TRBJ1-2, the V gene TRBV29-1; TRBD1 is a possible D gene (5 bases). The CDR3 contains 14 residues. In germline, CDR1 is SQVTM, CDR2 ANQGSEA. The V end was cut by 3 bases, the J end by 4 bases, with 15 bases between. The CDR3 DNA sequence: TGCAGCGTTGAGGGGCAGGGTTCCCCCTATGGCTACACCTTC. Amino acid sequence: CSVEGQGSPYGYTF.

CDR3 amino acids: CASSQGTGFGYTF. The CDR3 DNA sequence: TGCGCCAGCAGCCAGGGGACAGGGTTTGGCTACACCTTC. The rearrangement uses TRBV4-3 and TRBJ1-2; 9 positions agree with TRBD1. Trimming cost V 3 bases and J 7 bases; bases outside gene matches: 3. Germline CDR1 and CDR2: LGHNA and YSLEER. The CDR3 has 13 residues.

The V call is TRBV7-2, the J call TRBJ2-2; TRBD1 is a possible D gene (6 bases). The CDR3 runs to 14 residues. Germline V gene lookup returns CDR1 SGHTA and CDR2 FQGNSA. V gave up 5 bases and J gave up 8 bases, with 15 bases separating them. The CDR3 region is CASSLTPGVGELFF. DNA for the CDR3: TGTGCCAGCAGCCTAACCCCAGGGGTGGGGGAGCTGTTTTTT.

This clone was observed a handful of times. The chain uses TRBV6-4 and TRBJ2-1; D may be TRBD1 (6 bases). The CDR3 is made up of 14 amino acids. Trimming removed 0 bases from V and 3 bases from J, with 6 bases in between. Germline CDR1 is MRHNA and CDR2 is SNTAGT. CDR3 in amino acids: CASSDSGGYNEQFF. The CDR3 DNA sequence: TGTGCCAGCAGTGACTCAGGGGGCTACAATGAGCAGTTCTTC.